Following are 9 T cell receptor beta chains from one sample sequenced in a study of cytomegalovirus exposure and HLA in healthy donors. The primer mix had 60 Vbeta and 13 Jbeta primers. Clones were sequenced by immunoSEQ multiplex PCR, and TCRdb holds only the in-frame ones, with some missing. The repertoire has about 190,000 clones, 84% of them found once; the top ten carry around 0.27%. Sequences were obtained from PBMCs. The receptors here all came from a boy aged 5 to 17 in good health and CMV-seronegative.

This chain connects TRBV27 to TRBJ2-1; a weak D match, TRBD2 (6 bases). V dropped 6 bases and J dropped 3 bases, with 18 bases sitting between them. CDR3 length: 16 amino acids. Germline CDR1 and CDR2: MNHEY and SMNVEV (reference sequence). The CDR3 bases are TGTGCCAGCAGCTTCTTGGGGGACTCGCTCTACAATGAGCAGTTCTTC. This codes for CASSFLGDSLYNEQFF.

This chain connects TRBV29-1 to TRBJ2-7; D possibly corresponds to TRBD2 (6 bases). Trimming took off 0 bases at V and 1 base at J, with 16 bases between the two ends. CDR3 size: 16 residues. Per the germline V gene, CDR1 is SQVTM and CDR2 is ANQGSEA. In DNA, the CDR3 is TGCAGCGTTGAAGATCCTAACGGGAGAGGATCCTACGAGCAGTACTTC. It is translated as CSVEDPNGRGSYEQYF.

Only one count was recorded for this clone. The rearrangement uses TRBV4-1 and TRBJ2-7, with a tentative D call TRBD1 (5 bases). The V gene's germline CDR1 is MGHRA and CDR2 YSYEKL. The V end lost 0 bases, the J end lost 5 bases, and 11 bases lay between the germline ends. This CDR3 is built from 14 residues. The CDR3 protein is CASSQDRVRHEQYF. The DNA for the CDR3 is TGCGCCAGCAGCCAAGACAGGGTTCGGCACGAGCAGTACTTC.

J is TRBJ2-6 and V is TRBV28; TRBD1 aligns across 9 bases. Germline CDR1 MDHEN, CDR2 SYDVKM. CDR3 length: 15 residues. V lost 6 bases and J lost 0; bases outside the gene matches: 0. The CDR3 DNA follows: TGTGCCAGCAGGACAGGGGGCTCTGGGGCCAACGTCCTGACTTTC. Protein: CASRTGGSGANVLTF.

The J gene is TRBJ2-7, the V gene TRBV7-8; 10 bases are a match to TRBD1. Per germline, CDR1 SGHVS and CDR2 FQNEAQ. V gave up 2 bases and J gave up 5 bases; unmatched junction bases: 3. The CDR3 extends over 14 amino acids. CDR3 sequence (DNA): TGTGCCAGCAGCTTACCGGGACAGGGGAACGAGCAGTACTTC. Protein product: CASSLPGQGNEQYF.

The rearrangement uses TRBV29-1 and TRBJ1-1; D is unresolved. Germline values: CDR1 SQVTM, CDR2 ANQGSEA. The CDR3 has 13 residues. V was clipped by 6 bases and J by 1 base, with 12 bases between them. CDR3 in DNA: TGCAGCGTCGCTTATCGGAGGAACACTGAAGCTTTCTTT. Its translation: CSVAYRRNTEAFF.

The chain has TRBV6-6 and TRBJ2-3; 9 bases agree with TRBD2. The CDR3 spans 16 residues. CDR1 is MNHNY and CDR2 is SVGAGI in the germline V gene (reference sequence). Germline trimming cut 3 bases from V and 4 bases from J; bases unmatched to any gene: 8. In DNA, the CDR3 is TGTGCCAGCAGTTATCCCCCTGGCGGGGGGGCAGATACGCAGTATTTT. Amino acid sequence: CASSYPPGGGADTQYF.

This clone was seen a single time. The V call is TRBV6-1, the J call TRBJ2-3, with 10 bases that match TRBD1. The CDR3 contains 15 residues. Germline trimming cut 4 bases from V and 2 bases from J; bases unmatched to any gene: 3. Germline loops: CDR1 MNHNS, CDR2 SASEGT. The CDR3 reads CASSAGTGVTDTQYF. In DNA form, the CDR3 reads TGTGCCAGCAGTGCCGGGACAGGGGTCACAGATACGCAGTATTTT.

V gene TRBV28 combines with J gene TRBJ1-2; no clear D. The germline V gene encodes CDR1 MDHEN and CDR2 SYDVKM. V shed 3 bases and J shed 5 bases, with 13 bases lying between them. The length of the CDR3 is 14 residues. CDR3 in DNA: TGTGCCAGCAGTTTCGAGTCTCGAGGGTATGGCTACACCTTC. Encoded protein: CASSFESRGYGYTF.